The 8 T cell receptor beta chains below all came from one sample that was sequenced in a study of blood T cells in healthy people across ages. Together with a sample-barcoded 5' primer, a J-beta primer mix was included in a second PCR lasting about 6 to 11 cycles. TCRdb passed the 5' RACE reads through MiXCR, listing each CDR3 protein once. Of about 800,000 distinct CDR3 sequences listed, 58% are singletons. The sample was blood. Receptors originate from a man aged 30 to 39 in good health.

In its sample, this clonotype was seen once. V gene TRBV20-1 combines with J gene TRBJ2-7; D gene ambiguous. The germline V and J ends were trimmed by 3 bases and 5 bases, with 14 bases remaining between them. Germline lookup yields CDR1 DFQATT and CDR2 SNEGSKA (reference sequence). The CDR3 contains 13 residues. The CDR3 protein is CSASLPPFHEQYF. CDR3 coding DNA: TGCAGTGCTAGCCTACCTCCTTTCCACGAGCAGTACTTC.

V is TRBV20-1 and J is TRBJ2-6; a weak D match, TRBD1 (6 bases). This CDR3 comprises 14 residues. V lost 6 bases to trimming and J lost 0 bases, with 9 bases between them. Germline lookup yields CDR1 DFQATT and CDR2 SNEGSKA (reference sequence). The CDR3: CSAPDSSGANVLTF. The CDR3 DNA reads TGCAGTGCCCCGGACAGCTCTGGGGCCAACGTCCTGACTTTC.

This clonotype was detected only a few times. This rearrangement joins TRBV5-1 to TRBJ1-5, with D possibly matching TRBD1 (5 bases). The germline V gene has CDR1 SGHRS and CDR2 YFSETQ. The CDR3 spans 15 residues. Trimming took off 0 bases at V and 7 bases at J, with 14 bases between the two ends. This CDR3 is CASSLGDSLGQPQHF. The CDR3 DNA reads TGCGCCAGCAGCTTGGGGGACTCTCTGGGGCAGCCCCAGCATTTT.

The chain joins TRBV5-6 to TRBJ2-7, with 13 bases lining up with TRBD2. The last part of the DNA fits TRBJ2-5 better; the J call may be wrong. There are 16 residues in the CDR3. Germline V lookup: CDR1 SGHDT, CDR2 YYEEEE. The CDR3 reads CASSIPGLAGWKTQYF. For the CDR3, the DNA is TGTGCCAGCAGCATCCCGGGACTAGCGGGGTGGAAGACCCAGTACTTC.

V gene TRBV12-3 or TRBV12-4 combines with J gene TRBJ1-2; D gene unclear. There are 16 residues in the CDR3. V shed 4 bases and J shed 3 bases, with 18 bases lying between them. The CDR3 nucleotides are TGTGCCAGCAGTTCTGACTTCGAGCGGTCCTACTATGGCTACACCTTC. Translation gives CASSSDFERSYYGYTF.

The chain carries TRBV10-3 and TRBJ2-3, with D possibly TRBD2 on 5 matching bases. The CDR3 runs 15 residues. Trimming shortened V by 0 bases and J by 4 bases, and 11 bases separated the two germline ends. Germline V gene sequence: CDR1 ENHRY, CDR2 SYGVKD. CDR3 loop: CAISESGEGSDTQYF. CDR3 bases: TGTGCCATCAGTGAGTCGGGAGAGGGTTCAGATACGCAGTATTTT.

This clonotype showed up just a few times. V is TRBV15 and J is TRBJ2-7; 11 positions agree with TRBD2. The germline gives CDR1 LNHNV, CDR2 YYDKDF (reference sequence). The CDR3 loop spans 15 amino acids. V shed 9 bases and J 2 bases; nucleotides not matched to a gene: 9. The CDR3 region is CATQTGTSGTYEQYF. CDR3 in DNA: TGTGCCACGCAGACCGGGACTAGCGGAACCTACGAGCAGTACTTC.

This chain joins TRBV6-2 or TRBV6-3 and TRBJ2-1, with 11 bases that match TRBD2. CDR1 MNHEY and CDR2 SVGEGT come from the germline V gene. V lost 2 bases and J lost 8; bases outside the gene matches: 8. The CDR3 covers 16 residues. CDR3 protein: CASSYPLAGGYDEQFF. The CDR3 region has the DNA TGTGCCAGCAGTTACCCGCTAGCGGGGGGTTACGATGAGCAGTTCTTC.